This T cell receptor (beta chain) came from a study of shared clonotypes between healthy human individuals. As for the study in general: Each donor contributed plates that comprised three CD4 naive, three CD4 memory, two CD8 naive and one CD8 memory. Findings of the study overall: The study drew on few donors, limiting represented genetic and exposure-history diversity.

Every subset's genomic DNA went evenly onto several immunoSEQ plates. Method: immunoSEQ multiplex PCR; TCRdb's copy keeps in-frame clones and lacks some. The sample consists of 2 million to 2.5 million clones, 90% to 95% of them appearing once. J gave up 4 bases and V 0 bases, and 2 bases lay outside the gene matches. Germline V CDR1 and CDR2: SGDLS, YYNGEE. The CDR3 is made up of 14 amino acids. Both subsets, CD45RA+ naive and CD45RA-negative memory, were split from the CD4+ cells. A note on this clone: What it binds is not known.

This receptor was taken from a man younger than 30 in good health. Some clones in this sample may be carry-over from other donors' samples. Sequences were obtained from naive CD4+ T cells from PBMCs. Subset defined: CD45RA+ positively selected. The V and J genes are TRBV9 and TRBJ2-7; 9 bases align to TRBD1. This chain's CDR3 is CASSVVDRGYEQYF. CDR3 DNA: TGTGCCAGCAGCGTAGTTGACAGGGGGTACGAGCAGTACTTC. Combining the CDR3 with reference TRBV9 and TRBJ2-7 gives the whole variable domain DSGVTQTPKHLITATGQRVTLRCSPRSGDLSVYWYQQSLDQGLQFLIQYYNGEERAKGNILERFSAQQFPDLHSELNLSSLELGDSALYFCASSVVDRGYEQYFGPGTRLTVT.